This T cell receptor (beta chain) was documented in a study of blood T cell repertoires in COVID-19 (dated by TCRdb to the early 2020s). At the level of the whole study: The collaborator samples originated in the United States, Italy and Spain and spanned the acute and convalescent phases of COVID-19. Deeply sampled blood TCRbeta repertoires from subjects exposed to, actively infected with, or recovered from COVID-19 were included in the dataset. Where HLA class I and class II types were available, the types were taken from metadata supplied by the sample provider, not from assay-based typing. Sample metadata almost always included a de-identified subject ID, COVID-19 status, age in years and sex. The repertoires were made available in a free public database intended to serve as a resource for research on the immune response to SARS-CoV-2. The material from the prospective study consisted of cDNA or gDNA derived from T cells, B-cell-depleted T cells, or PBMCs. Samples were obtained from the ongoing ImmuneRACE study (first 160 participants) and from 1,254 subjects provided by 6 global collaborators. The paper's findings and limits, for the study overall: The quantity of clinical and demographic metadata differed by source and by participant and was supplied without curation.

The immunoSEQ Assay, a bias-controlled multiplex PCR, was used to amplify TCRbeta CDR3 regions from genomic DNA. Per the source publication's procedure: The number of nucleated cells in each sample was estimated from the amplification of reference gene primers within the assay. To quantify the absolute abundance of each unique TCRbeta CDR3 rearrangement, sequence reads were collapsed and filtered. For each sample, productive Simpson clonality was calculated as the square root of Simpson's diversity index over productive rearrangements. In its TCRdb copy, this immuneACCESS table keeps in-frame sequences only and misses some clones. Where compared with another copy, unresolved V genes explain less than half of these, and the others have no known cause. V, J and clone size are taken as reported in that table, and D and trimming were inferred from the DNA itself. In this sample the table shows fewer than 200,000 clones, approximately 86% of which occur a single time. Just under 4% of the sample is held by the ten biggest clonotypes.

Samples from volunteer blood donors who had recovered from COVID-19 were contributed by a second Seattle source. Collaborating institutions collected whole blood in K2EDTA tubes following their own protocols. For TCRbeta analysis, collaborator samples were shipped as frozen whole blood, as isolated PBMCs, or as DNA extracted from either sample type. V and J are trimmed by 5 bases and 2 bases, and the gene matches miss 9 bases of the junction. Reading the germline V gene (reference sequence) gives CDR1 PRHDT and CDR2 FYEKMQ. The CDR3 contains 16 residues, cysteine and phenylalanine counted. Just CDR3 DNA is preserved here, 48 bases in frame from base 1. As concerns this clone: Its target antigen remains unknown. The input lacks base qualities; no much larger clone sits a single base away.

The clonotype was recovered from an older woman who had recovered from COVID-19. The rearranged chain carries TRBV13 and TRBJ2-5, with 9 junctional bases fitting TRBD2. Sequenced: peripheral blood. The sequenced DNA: TGTGCCAGCAGCCCCCCAAGAGCGGGGGGTCAAGAGACCCAGTACTTC. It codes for CASSPPRAGGQETQYF. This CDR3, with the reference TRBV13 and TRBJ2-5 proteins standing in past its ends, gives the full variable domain AAGVIQSPRHLIKEKRETATLKCYPIPRHDTVYWYQQGPGQDPQFLISFYEKMQSDKGSIPDRFSAQQFSDYHSELNMSSLELGDSALYFCASSPPRAGGQETQYFGPGTRLLVL.